The 32 T cell receptor beta chains in this list originate from one sample, sequenced in a study of a mutant IDH1 vaccine in newly diagnosed glioma. TCRdb keeps only in-frame clones here, not all; method: immunoSEQ multiplex PCR. The sample shows 60,000 or so clones, about 88% of them seen only once. The time point is: week 23, last vaccination. Doses of 300 ug of mutant IDH1 20-mer peptide were given with topical imiquimod. Their antigens are not known. Sequencing was performed on PBMCs, taken from a glioma patient whose treatment included an IDH1 peptide vaccine. The receptors here all came from a man aged 30 to 39 with glioma.

The gene calls are TRBV10-1 and TRBJ2-7; 10 bases are a match to TRBD2. The CDR3 runs 15 residues. The trim removed 6 bases at V and 4 bases at J, leaving 9 bases unmatched. Germline CDR1 and CDR2: WNHNN and SYGVQD (reference sequence). DNA for the CDR3: TGCGCCAGCAGCAAACAGGGACTAGCGTCGTACGAGCAGTACTTC. Translating it yields CASSKQGLASYEQYF.

This rearrangement joins TRBV11-2 to TRBJ2-7; a possible D gene is TRBD2 (6 bases). Germline V gene data show CDR1 as SGHAT and CDR2 as FQNNGV. The ends were cut back, 2 bases at V and 0 bases at J, with 8 bases in the middle. This CDR3 is built from 14 residues. CDR3 protein: CASSLRGLSYEQYF. In DNA form, the CDR3 reads TGTGCCAGCAGCTTAAGGGGACTCTCCTACGAGCAGTACTTC.

The rearrangement uses TRBV2 and TRBJ1-3; TRBD1 is a possible D gene (5 bases). Trimming stripped 2 bases from V and 0 bases from J, with 17 bases between. Germline CDR1 reads SNHLY; CDR2 reads FYNNEI. CDR3 size: 18 residues. CDR3 residues: CASSELRLGESSGNTIYF. The CDR3 DNA reads TGTGCCAGCAGTGAACTTCGTTTGGGGGAAAGCTCTGGAAACACCATATATTTT.

V usage is TRBV7-9 and J usage is TRBJ2-3; the match to TRBD2 covers 7 bases. Per the germline V gene, CDR1 is SEHNR and CDR2 is FQNEAQ (reference sequence). The trim removed 5 bases at V and 1 base at J, leaving 12 bases unmatched. The CDR3 covers 17 residues. Here the CDR3 DNA reads TGTGCCAGCAGCACCAGGAGGCTAGCGGAGGGCACAGATACGCAGTATTTT. It yields the protein CASSTRRLAEGTDTQYF.

The genes are TRBV7-9 and TRBJ2-7; TRBD2 agrees at 7 bases. Germline V gene lookup returns CDR1 SEHNR and CDR2 FQNEAQ (reference sequence). With V trimmed by 5 bases and J by 3 bases, 19 bases remained unmatched. This CDR3 has 18 amino acids. Here the CDR3 DNA reads TGTGCCAGCAGCCCCCCGCGGCGGGGTGGGGGAGGGGACTACGAGCAGTACTTC. As protein: CASSPPRRGGGGDYEQYF.

J is TRBJ1-1 and V is TRBV9, with 10 positions matching TRBD1. After removal of 4 bases from V and 7 bases from J, the junction contained 7 bases not matched to a gene. The CDR3 sequence is 14 residues long. The germline CDR1 and CDR2 sequences are SGDLS and YYNGEE. CDR3 bases: TGTGCCAGCAGCCCGACAGGGGGCTGGGTTGAAGCTTTCTTT. Protein product: CASSPTGGWVEAFF.

This rearrangement joins TRBV6-1 to TRBJ1-5, with D possibly being TRBD1 (6 bases). Germline V lookup: CDR1 MNHNS, CDR2 SASEGT. V gave up 4 bases and J gave up 7 bases, with 23 bases separating them. CDR3 length: 17 residues. The CDR3 DNA is TGTGCCAGCAGTGGAAATTATGGGGGGCGAAGGGGCCAGCCCCAGCATTTT. This encodes CASSGNYGGRRGQPQHF.

This clone was seen once. The chain links TRBV11-3 to TRBJ2-1; 7 bases map to TRBD1. In germline, CDR1 is SGHNT, CDR2 YENEEA. The CDR3 consists of 13 residues. V lost 3 bases, J lost 7 bases, and 3 bases stayed unmatched. CDR3 nucleotides: TGTGCCAGCAGCTTGACAGGGACAAATGAGCAGTTCTTC. This gives the protein CASSLTGTNEQFF.

The rearrangement joins TRBV25-1 to TRBJ2-7, with D tentatively TRBD2 (6 bases). Germline-derived CDR1 and CDR2 are MGHDK and SYGVNS. The CDR3 sequence is 12 residues long. The V end lost 4 bases, the J end lost 6 bases, and 10 bases lay between the germline ends. CDR3 region: CASSAGGSEQYF. DNA for the CDR3: TGTGCCAGCAGTGCCGGGGGTTCCGAGCAGTACTTC.

The chain links TRBV6-5 to TRBJ1-5, with D possibly TRBD1 on 6 matching bases. The CDR3 extends over 15 amino acids. V lost 6 bases to trimming and J lost 3 bases, with 15 bases between them. Germline V CDR1 and CDR2: MNHEY, SVGAGI. CDR3 amino acids: CASSDRWGDNQPQHF. The CDR3 DNA reads as TGTGCCAGCAGCGACAGGTGGGGAGACAATCAGCCCCAGCATTTT.

The chain links TRBV5-6 to TRBJ2-3; TRBD1 or TRBD2 may be the D gene (5 bases each). V shed 4 bases and J shed 1 base, with 22 bases lying between them. This CDR3 spans 18 amino acids. Germline V gene lookup returns CDR1 SGHDT and CDR2 YYEEEE. CDR3 sequence reads: CASSRGFLRGYGTDTQYF. CDR3 DNA: TGTGCCAGCAGCCGGGGCTTCCTAAGGGGTTATGGCACAGATACGCAGTATTTT.

V is TRBV4-1 and J is TRBJ1-5; 9 bases are shared with TRBD1. The CDR3 has 18 amino acids. The germline V gene encodes CDR1 MGHRA and CDR2 YSYEKL. Trimming at V came to 0 bases and at J to 2 bases, leaving 8 bases not matched to a gene. CDR3 protein: CASSQEHRGRIGNQPQHF. DNA of the CDR3: TGCGCCAGCAGCCAAGAACACAGGGGGCGAATAGGCAATCAGCCCCAGCATTTT.

The chain carries TRBV9 and TRBJ1-4; D is perhaps TRBD1 (5 bases). V lost 0 bases to trimming and J lost 7 bases, with 16 bases between them. Per germline, CDR1 SGDLS and CDR2 YYNGEE. CDR3 length: 16 residues. This chain's CDR3 is CASSVASGARSEKLFF. The CDR3, as DNA: TGTGCCAGCAGCGTAGCATCCGGGGCGAGGAGTGAAAAACTGTTTTTT.

This rearrangement joins TRBV11-2 to TRBJ1-1; D not resolved. The CDR3 length is 14 residues. Germline CDR1 and CDR2: SGHAT and FQNNGV. V shed 4 bases and J shed 1 base, with 10 bases lying between them. The DNA for the CDR3 is TGTGCCAGCAGCTCGTGGGCCCGGAACACTGAAGCTTTCTTT. This codes for CASSSWARNTEAFF.

V gene TRBV7-9 combines with J gene TRBJ2-3, with D possibly being TRBD1 (6 bases). The V and J ends lost 5 bases and 4 bases respectively, with 19 bases between them. Germline V gives CDR1 SEHNR, CDR2 FQNEAQ (reference sequence). CDR3 length: 16 amino acids. This CDR3 reads CASSPDSFFASDTQYF. CDR3 nucleotides: TGTGCCAGCAGCCCGGACAGTTTCTTTGCTTCAGATACGCAGTATTTT.

The chain has TRBV5-1 and TRBJ2-1; TRBD2 agrees at 7 bases. The V gene end was trimmed by 4 bases and the J gene end by 0 bases; junction bases not matched to a gene: 10. The CDR3 extends over 17 amino acids. Germline V gene sequence: CDR1 SGHRS, CDR2 YFSETQ. The CDR3 bases are TGCGCCAGCAGCATTGGAGGAGGCGGGGGCTCCTACAATGAGCAGTTCTTC. Its protein is CASSIGGGGGSYNEQFF. The full variable domain, its missing parts supplied by reference TRBV5-1 and TRBJ2-1, is KAGVTQTPRYLIKTRGQQVTLSCSPISGHRSVSWYQQTPGQGLQFLFEYFSETQRNKGNFPGRFSGRQFSNSRSEMNVSTLELGDSALYLCASSIGGGGGSYNEQFFGPGTRLTVL.

As DNA, the CDR3 is TGTGCCAGTAGTTACGGCGAATACGAGCAGTACTTC. As protein: CASSYGEYEQYF. J is TRBJ2-7 and V is TRBV19; no clear D. CDR3 length: 12 amino acids. Deletions cut 5 bases from V and 4 bases from J, with 9 bases between. Germline V gene sequence: CDR1 LNHDA, CDR2 SQIVND (reference sequence). Supplemented by reference TRBV19 and TRBJ2-7, the full variable domain reads DGGITQSPKYLFRKEGQNVTLSCEQNLNHDAMYWYRQDPGQGLRLIYYSQIVNDFQKGDIAEGYSVSREKKESFPLTVTSAQKNPTAFYLCASSYGEYEQYFGPGTRLTVT.

This chain uses TRBV7-7 with TRBJ2-3, with 7 bases fitting TRBD2. Germline V CDR1 and CDR2: SSHAT, FNYEAQ (reference sequence). The CDR3 consists of 15 residues. J lost 3 bases, V lost 3 bases, and 6 bases had no gene match. The CDR3 spells CASSFHPGGTDTQYF. The DNA of the CDR3 is TGTGCCAGCAGCTTCCACCCGGGGGGAACAGATACGCAGTATTTT.

The rearrangement joins TRBV14 to TRBJ2-1; 13 bases match TRBD2. V gave up 0 bases and J gave up 8 bases; unmatched junction bases: 10. CDR1 is SGHDN and CDR2 is FVKESK in the germline V gene. CDR3 size: 18 residues. DNA of the CDR3: TGTGCCAGCAGCCAAGATCCAACTAGCGGGGGGGATTCACATGAGCAGTTCTTC. This encodes CASSQDPTSGGDSHEQFF. Supplemented by reference TRBV14 and TRBJ2-1, the full variable domain reads EAGVTQFPSHSVIEKGQTVTLRCDPISGHDNLYWYRRVMGKEIKFLLHFVKESKQDESGMPNNRFLAERTGGTYSTLKVQPAELEDSGVYFCASSQDPTSGGDSHEQFFGPGTRLTVL.

The chain uses TRBV18 and TRBJ2-2, with D maybe TRBD2 (5 bases). V dropped 8 bases and J dropped 1 base, with 14 bases sitting between them. The CDR3 length is 15 residues. CDR1 is KGHSH and CDR2 is LQKENI in the germline V gene. CDR3 DNA: TGTGCCAGCACCTACGGCGGGTTGAACACCGGGGAGCTGTTTTTT. Protein product: CASTYGGLNTGELFF. Full variable domain (remainder filled in from reference TRBV18 and TRBJ2-2): NAGVMQNPRHLVRRRGQEARLRCSPMKGHSHVYWYRQLPEEGLKFMVYLQKENIIDESGMPKERFSAEFPKEGPSILRIQQVVRGDSAAYFCASTYGGLNTGELFFGEGSRLTVL.

This sequence joins TRBV6-1 and TRBJ1-3; unclear D gene. Germline CDR1 is MNHNS and CDR2 is SASEGT. V lost 3 bases and J lost 0, with 9 bases in between. CDR3 length equals 15 residues. This chain's CDR3 is CASSETLSSGNTIYF. In DNA, the CDR3 is TGTGCCAGCAGTGAGACACTCTCCTCTGGAAACACCATATATTTT.

The rearrangement joins TRBV5-1 to TRBJ2-3; D possibly corresponds to TRBD2 (5 bases). The CDR3 has 16 amino acids. Trimming took off 4 bases at V and 0 bases at J, with 15 bases between the two ends. CDR1 is SGHRS and CDR2 is YFSETQ in the germline V gene. Here the CDR3 reads CASSPEAHTSTDTQYF. The CDR3 DNA sequence: TGCGCCAGCAGCCCGGAGGCCCACACAAGCACAGATACGCAGTATTTT.

This chain uses TRBV7-2 with TRBJ2-7; TRBD2 agrees at 7 bases. The CDR3 runs 14 residues. J was trimmed by 2 bases and V by 1 base; bases with no gene match: 2. CDR1 is SGHTA, CDR2 FQGNSA, per germline. CDR3 sequence (DNA): TGTGCCAGCAGCTTAGGGGGGGGTACCTACGAGCAGTACTTC. It yields the protein CASSLGGGTYEQYF.

This clone was observed once. The CDR3 nucleotides are TGTGCCAGCAGCTTAATCGGTGAAGCCGGGATCTATAATTCACCCCTCCACTTT. The encoded protein is CASSLIGEAGIYNSPLHF. The chain links TRBV7-9 to TRBJ1-6; D ambiguous. CDR3 length: 18 amino acids. V gave up 2 bases and J gave up 3 bases, with 17 bases separating them. Germline values: CDR1 SEHNR, CDR2 FQNEAQ (reference sequence).

The chain couples TRBV6-1 to TRBJ1-2; 8 bases match TRBD1. V gave up 2 bases and J gave up 4 bases; unmatched junction bases: 9. In germline, CDR1 is MNHNS, CDR2 SASEGT. CDR3 length equals 16 residues. CDR3 region: CASSEYQGAAGYGYTF. The CDR3 bases are TGTGCCAGCAGTGAATACCAGGGGGCCGCTGGCTATGGCTACACCTTC.

The V call is TRBV27, the J call TRBJ2-2, with D tentatively TRBD1 (6 bases). The V end lost 5 bases, the J end lost 4 bases, and 17 bases lay between the germline ends. This CDR3 spans 16 amino acids. Germline V lookup: CDR1 MNHEY, CDR2 SMNVEV (reference sequence). As DNA, the CDR3 is TGTGCCAGCAGTACCCCGGCAGGGGAGAGCACCGGGGAGCTGTTTTTT. As protein: CASSTPAGESTGELFF.

This clone was picked up a small number of times. The chain carries TRBV5-1 and TRBJ1-1; D gene unclear. Trimming left V 5 bases short and J 1 base short, with 9 bases between. This CDR3 has 13 residues. CDR1 SGHRS and CDR2 YFSETQ come from the germline V gene. The CDR3 region has the DNA TGCGCCAGCAGTCGGCTGGCGAACACTGAAGCTTTCTTT. Translation gives CASSRLANTEAFF.

This clone was detected only a few times. The V gene is TRBV28, the J gene TRBJ1-5; TRBD1 might be the D (6 bases). The V gene's germline CDR1 is MDHEN and CDR2 SYDVKM. The ends were cut back, 6 bases at V and 4 bases at J, with 19 bases in the middle. This CDR3 is built from 16 residues. The chain's CDR3 is CASSPDRTYGNQPQHF. The CDR3 DNA reads TGTGCCAGCAGCCCCGACAGGACTTACGGAAATCAGCCCCAGCATTTT.

V gene TRBV5-4 combines with J gene TRBJ1-2, with 7 positions matching TRBD1. J lost 0 bases, V lost 6 bases, and 2 bases had no gene match. The germline CDR1 and CDR2 sequences are SGHNT and YYREEE (reference sequence). The length of the CDR3 is 13 residues. As DNA, the CDR3 is TGTGCCAGCACCAGGGGGGCTAACTATGGCTACACCTTC. Translation gives CASTRGANYGYTF.

V is TRBV5-4 and J is TRBJ2-1; 10 nucleotides align to TRBD2. Trimming cost V 4 bases and J 7 bases; bases outside gene matches: 8. CDR3 length equals 15 residues. CDR1 SGHNT and CDR2 YYREEE come from the germline V gene (reference sequence). CDR3 nucleotide sequence: TGTGCCAGCAGCCCGGGAGCGGGGGGGCGTAATGAGCAGTTCTTC. Amino acids: CASSPGAGGRNEQFF.

The chain carries TRBV18 and TRBJ2-7; D is unresolved. Germline assignment: CDR1 KGHSH and CDR2 LQKENI. The germline V and J ends were trimmed by 3 bases and 1 base, with 4 bases remaining between them. The CDR3 contains 12 residues. The CDR3 loop reads CASSPESYEQYF. The CDR3 DNA reads TGTGCCAGCTCACCCGAGTCCTACGAGCAGTACTTC.

The V gene is TRBV15, the J gene TRBJ2-1; D possibly corresponds to TRBD1 (6 bases). Germline CDR1 is LNHNV and CDR2 is YYDKDF (reference sequence). The CDR3 is 14 amino acids. The germline V and J ends were trimmed by 3 bases and 4 bases, with 10 bases remaining between them. CDR3 residues: CATSSFDRYNEQFF. Written as DNA, the CDR3 is TGTGCCACCAGCAGTTTCGACAGGTACAATGAGCAGTTCTTC.